These T cell receptor beta chains were read from a single sample in a study of response to subunit inactivated influenza vaccine. TCRdb re-derived calls from the RT-PCR reads in MiXCR, one entry per CDR3 protein. The sample includes roughly 780,000 distinct CDR3 sequences, under 20% of them seen just once. The source material was PBMCs from blood, sampled roughly 5 days after vaccination. These receptors originate from a man in his fifties who received an inactivated influenza vaccine. Each CDR3 is given with its conserved first and last residue. Fields, in order: V gene, D gene, J gene, CDR3 protein. The D gene is left open where the match is weak.

V: TRBV7-2; D: TRBD2; J: TRBJ2-5; CDR3: CASSLARTTSGQETQYF
V: TRBV12-3/TRBV12-4; D: .; J: TRBJ2-1; CDR3: CASSSPGISSCNEQFF
V: TRBV20-1; D: .; J: TRBJ2-5; CDR3: CSARVQEWYQETQYF
V: TRBV20-1; D: TRBD2; J: TRBJ2-7; CDR3: CSARAPSGSIYEQYF
V: TRBV7-2; D: TRBD2; J: TRBJ2-3; CDR3: CASSLVLAGGADTQYF
V: TRBV6-5; D: .; J: TRBJ2-3; CDR3: CASSFSDTDTQYF
V: TRBV6-1; D: .; J: TRBJ1-1; CDR3: CASSEVGDPAGRPEAFF
V: TRBV29-1; D: TRBD1; J: TRBJ2-3; CDR3: CSVGRDRGTDTQYF
V: TRBV24-1; D: .; J: TRBJ2-5; CDR3: CATSDLREEKETQYF
V: TRBV20-1; D: TRBD2; J: TRBJ2-1; CDR3: CSARNSRAGGYNEQFF
V: TRBV6-2/TRBV6-3; D: .; J: TRBJ2-1; CDR3: CASSAPSKQFF
V: TRBV27; D: TRBD2; J: TRBJ2-7; CDR3: CASSPLLAGGPKQYF
V: TRBV7-9; D: .; J: TRBJ2-5; CDR3: CASSFLLVGGTQYF
V: TRBV11-3; D: .; J: TRBJ1-2; CDR3: CASSLSRGIGYTF
V: TRBV5-1; D: .; J: TRBJ1-4; CDR3: CASSRGSTNEKLFF
V: TRBV15; D: TRBD2; J: TRBJ2-5; CDR3: CATSRVRGLADQETQYF
V: TRBV15; D: .; J: TRBJ2-5; CDR3: CATSREGGSPPETQYF
V: TRBV6-2/TRBV6-3; D: .; J: TRBJ2-2; CDR3: CASKSSPGTGELFF
V: TRBV29-1; D: TRBD2; J: TRBJ2-1; CDR3: CSVEEREGFDEQFF
V: TRBV20-1; D: .; J: TRBJ2-3; CDR3: CSDRNWGGASNTQYF
V: TRBV11-2; D: TRBD1; J: TRBJ2-1; CDR3: CASSPQGRNEQFF
V: TRBV4-1; D: .; J: TRBJ1-1; CDR3: CASSQVGGRVAFF
V: TRBV12-3/TRBV12-4; D: .; J: TRBJ2-7; CDR3: CAGSLTPLRASGYEQYF
V: TRBV6-1; D: .; J: TRBJ1-2; CDR3: CACHRGGGEGYGYTF
V: TRBV6-2/TRBV6-3; D: TRBD2; J: TRBJ2-4; CDR3: CASSYSSGTLAKNIQYF
V: TRBV10-3; D: TRBD1; J: TRBJ1-5; CDR3: CAICGGTGNQPQHF
V: TRBV20-1; D: TRBD2; J: TRBJ2-1; CDR3: CSARISGRAYNEQFF
V: TRBV6-5; D: .; J: TRBJ2-7; CDR3: CASSFRHSYEQYF
V: TRBV29-1; D: TRBD2; J: TRBJ2-5; CDR3: CSVGPAGARETQYF
V: TRBV6-1; D: TRBD2; J: TRBJ2-3; CDR3: CASSTSGTSGSTDTQYF
V: TRBV20-1; D: TRBD2; J: TRBJ2-5; CDR3: CSAPGRTQTRETQYF
V: TRBV20-1; D: .; J: TRBJ2-3; CDR3: CSAPKPAADTQYF